This TCR beta chain was sequenced during a study of cytotoxic CD8 clonotypes in ibrutinib-treated CLL. At the level of the study: Overall, about 25 responses were partial and 2 complete; following median about 70 months, around 15 patients stayed remitted and 12 progressed. Treatment had run for a median about twelve months, range 6 to 36, when response samples were taken.

The CDR3 sequence is 21 residues long. J was trimmed by 4 bases and V by 2 bases; bases with no gene match: 24. Germline assignment: CDR1 MGHRA and CDR2 YSYEKL. Roughly 1.8 micrograms of genomic DNA came from cryopreserved PBMCs for TCR beta libraries. A 1 in 200,000 to 1 in 1 million T cell depth was the sequencing target. TCRdb's copy holds only in-frame clones and misses some; the assay was immunoSEQ multiplex PCR. In the table there are about 39,000 clones, 65% to 70% of which are singletons. The TCR sequence derives from a human donor with chronic lymphocytic leukemia. V gene TRBV4-1 combines with J gene TRBJ2-7; 9 nucleotides line up with TRBD2. The specimen was PBMCs, collected at disease progression, from a patient treated with ibrutinib. The CDR3 loop reads CASSQIPGGRGPKPSVYEQYF. CDR3 DNA: TGCGCCAGCAGCCAAATCCCTGGCGGGAGGGGCCCGAAGCCGAGCGTATACGAGCAGTACTTC.